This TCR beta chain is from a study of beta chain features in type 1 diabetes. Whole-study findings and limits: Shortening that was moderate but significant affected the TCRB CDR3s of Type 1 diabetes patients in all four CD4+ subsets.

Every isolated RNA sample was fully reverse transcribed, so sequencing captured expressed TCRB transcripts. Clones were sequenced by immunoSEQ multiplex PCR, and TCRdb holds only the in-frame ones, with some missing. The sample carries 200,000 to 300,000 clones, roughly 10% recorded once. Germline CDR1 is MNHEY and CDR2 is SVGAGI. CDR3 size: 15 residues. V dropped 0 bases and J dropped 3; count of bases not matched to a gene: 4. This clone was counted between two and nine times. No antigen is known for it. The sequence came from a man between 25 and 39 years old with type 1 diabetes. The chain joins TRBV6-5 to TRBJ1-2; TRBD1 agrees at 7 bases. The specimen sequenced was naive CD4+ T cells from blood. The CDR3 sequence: CASSYSARGDYGYTF. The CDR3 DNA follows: TGTGCCAGCAGTTACTCGGCCAGGGGGGACTATGGCTACACCTTC.